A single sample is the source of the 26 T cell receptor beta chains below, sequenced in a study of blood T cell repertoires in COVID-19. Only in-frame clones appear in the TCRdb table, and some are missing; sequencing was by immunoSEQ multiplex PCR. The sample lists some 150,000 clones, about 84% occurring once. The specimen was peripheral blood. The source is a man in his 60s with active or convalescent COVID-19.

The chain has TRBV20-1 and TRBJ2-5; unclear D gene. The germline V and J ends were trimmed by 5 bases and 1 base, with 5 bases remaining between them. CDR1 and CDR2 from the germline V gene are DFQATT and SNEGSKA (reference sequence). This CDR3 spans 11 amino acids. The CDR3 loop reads CSASIQETQYF. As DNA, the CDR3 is TGCAGTGCTTCCATCCAAGAGACCCAGTACTTC.

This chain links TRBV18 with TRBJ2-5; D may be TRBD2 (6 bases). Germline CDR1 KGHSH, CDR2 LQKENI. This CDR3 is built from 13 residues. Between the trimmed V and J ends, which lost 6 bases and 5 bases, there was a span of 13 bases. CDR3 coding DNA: TGTGCCAGCTCTATGGAGGGCCGGGAGACCCAGTACTTC. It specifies CASSMEGRETQYF.

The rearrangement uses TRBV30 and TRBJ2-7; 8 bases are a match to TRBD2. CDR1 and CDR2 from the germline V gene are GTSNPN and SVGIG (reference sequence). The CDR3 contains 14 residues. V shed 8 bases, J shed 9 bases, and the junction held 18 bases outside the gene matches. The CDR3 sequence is CANITSGGAGGQYF. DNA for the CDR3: TGTGCCAACATCACTAGCGGAGGGGCCGGGGGGCAGTACTTC.

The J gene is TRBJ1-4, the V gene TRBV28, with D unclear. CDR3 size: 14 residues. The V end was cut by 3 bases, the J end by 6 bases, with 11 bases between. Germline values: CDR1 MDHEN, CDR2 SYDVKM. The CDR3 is CASSLTAADEKLFF. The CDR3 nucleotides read TGTGCCAGCAGTTTGACGGCAGCGGATGAAAAACTGTTTTTT.

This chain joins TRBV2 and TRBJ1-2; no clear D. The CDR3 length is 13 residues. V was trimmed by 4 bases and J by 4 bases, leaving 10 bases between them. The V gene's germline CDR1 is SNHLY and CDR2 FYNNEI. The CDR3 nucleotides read TGTGCCAGCAGTGCGCAACAGTTCTATGGCTACACCTTC. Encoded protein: CASSAQQFYGYTF.

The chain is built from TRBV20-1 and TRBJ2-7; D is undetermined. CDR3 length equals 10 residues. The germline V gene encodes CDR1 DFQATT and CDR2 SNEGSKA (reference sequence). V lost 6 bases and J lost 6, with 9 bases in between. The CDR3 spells CSAFVREQYF. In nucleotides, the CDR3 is TGCAGTGCCTTCGTTCGCGAGCAGTACTTC.

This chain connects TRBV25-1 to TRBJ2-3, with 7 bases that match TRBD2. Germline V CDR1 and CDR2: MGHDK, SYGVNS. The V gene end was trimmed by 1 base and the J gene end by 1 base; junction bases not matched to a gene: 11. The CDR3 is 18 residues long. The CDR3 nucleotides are TGTGCCAGCAGTGAATGGCGGGGAGGGGCGGGAGGCACAGATACGCAGTATTTT. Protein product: CASSEWRGGAGGTDTQYF.

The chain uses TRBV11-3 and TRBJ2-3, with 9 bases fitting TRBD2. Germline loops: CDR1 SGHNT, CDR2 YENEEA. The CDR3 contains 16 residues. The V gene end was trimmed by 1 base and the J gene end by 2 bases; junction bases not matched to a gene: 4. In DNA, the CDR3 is TGTGCCAGCAGCTTAGGGCCTAGCGGGACCACAGATACGCAGTATTTT. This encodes CASSLGPSGTTDTQYF.

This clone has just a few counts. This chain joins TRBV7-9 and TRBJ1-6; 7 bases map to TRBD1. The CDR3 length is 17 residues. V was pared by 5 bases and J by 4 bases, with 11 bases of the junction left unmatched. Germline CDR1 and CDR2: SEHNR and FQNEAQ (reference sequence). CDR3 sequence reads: CASSERGQGVYNSPLHF. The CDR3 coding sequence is TGTGCCAGCAGCGAAAGGGGGCAGGGGGTTTATAATTCACCCCTCCACTTT.

The CDR3 DNA reads TGTGCCAGTTCCGGGACTAGCGTCTATGAGCAGTTCTTC. It is translated as CASSGTSVYEQFF. The chain is built from TRBV5-4 and TRBJ2-1, with 10 positions matching TRBD2. The ends lost 8 bases at V and 8 bases at J; junction bases unmatched: 7. CDR3 length equals 13 residues. Germline CDR1 SGHNT, CDR2 YYREEE (reference sequence).

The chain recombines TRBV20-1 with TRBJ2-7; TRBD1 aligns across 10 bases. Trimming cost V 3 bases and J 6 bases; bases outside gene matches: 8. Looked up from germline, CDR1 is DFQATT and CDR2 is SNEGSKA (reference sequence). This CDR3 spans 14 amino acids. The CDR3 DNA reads TGCAGTGCTAGTAAAGACAGGGGGCTTGGCGAGCAGTACTTC. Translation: CSASKDRGLGEQYF.

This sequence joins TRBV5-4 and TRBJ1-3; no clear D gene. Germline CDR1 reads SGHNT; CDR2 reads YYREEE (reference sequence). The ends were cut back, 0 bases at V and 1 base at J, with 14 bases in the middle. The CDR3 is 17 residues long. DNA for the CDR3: TGTGCCAGCAGCTTGGGAGGGAAGGGAAGGTCTGGAAACACCATATATTTT. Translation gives CASSLGGKGRSGNTIYF.

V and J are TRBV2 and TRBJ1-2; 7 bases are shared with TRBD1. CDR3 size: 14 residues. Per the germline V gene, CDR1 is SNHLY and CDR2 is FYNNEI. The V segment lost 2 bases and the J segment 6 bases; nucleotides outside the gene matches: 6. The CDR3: CASSEIRGGDGYTF. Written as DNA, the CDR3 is TGTGCCAGCAGTGAAATTAGAGGGGGCGATGGCTACACCTTC. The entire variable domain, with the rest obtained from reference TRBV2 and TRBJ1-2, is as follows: EPEVTQTPSHQVTQMGQEVILRCVPISNHLYFYWYRQILGQKVEFLVSFYNNEISEKSEIFDDQFSVERPDGSNFTLKIRSTKLEDSAMYFCASSEIRGGDGYTFGSGTRLTVV.

CDR3: CASTGGANTEAFF. The CDR3 DNA reads as TGTGCCAGCACCGGGGGGGCGAACACTGAAGCTTTCTTT. The V gene is TRBV25-1, the J gene TRBJ1-1, with a possible D match to TRBD1 (6 bases). Trimming took off 7 bases at V and 1 base at J, with 10 bases between the two ends. The V gene's germline CDR1 is MGHDK and CDR2 SYGVNS. The CDR3 loop spans 13 amino acids.

The CDR3 loop reads CASSSYGGAGETQYF. The CDR3 nucleotides are TGTGCCAGCAGCTCCTACGGGGGGGCTGGAGAGACCCAGTACTTC. The V gene is TRBV11-1, the J gene TRBJ2-5, with 8 bases aligning to TRBD2. V lost 4 bases, J lost 4 bases, and 8 bases stayed unmatched. This CDR3 is built from 15 residues. Germline V gene data show CDR1 as SGHAT and CDR2 as FQDESV (reference sequence).

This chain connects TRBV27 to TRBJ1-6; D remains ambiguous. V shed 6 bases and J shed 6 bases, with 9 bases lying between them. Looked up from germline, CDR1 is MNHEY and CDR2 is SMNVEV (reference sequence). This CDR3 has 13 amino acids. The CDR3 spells CASRPGFNSPLHF. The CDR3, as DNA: TGTGCCAGCAGGCCGGGGTTTAATTCACCCCTCCACTTT.

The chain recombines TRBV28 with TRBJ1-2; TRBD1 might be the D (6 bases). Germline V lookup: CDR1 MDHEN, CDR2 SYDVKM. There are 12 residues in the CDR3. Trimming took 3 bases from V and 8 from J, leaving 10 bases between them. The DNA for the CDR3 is TGTGCCAGCAGTTTGGGGGCGCGAGGCTACACCTTC. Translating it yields CASSLGARGYTF.

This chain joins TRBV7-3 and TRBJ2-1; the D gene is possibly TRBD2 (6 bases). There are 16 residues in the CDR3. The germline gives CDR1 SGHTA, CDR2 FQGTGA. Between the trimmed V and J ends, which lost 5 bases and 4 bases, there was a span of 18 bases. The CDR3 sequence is CASSLLGGLEYNEQFF. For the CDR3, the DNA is TGTGCCAGCAGCCTCCTCGGAGGGCTGGAATACAATGAGCAGTTCTTC. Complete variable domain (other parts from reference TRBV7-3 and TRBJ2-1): GAGVSQTPSNKVTEKGKYVELRCDPISGHTALYWYRQSLGQGPEFLIYFQGTGAADDSGLPNDRFFAVRPEGSVSTLKIQRTERGDSAVYLCASSLLGGLEYNEQFFGPGTRLTVL.

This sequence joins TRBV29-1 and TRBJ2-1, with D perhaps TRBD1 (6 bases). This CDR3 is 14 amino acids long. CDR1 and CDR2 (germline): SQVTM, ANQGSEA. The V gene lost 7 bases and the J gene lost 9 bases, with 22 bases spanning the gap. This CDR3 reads CSARVDRYRGEQFF. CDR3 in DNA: TGCAGCGCAAGGGTTGACAGGTATCGCGGTGAGCAGTTCTTC.

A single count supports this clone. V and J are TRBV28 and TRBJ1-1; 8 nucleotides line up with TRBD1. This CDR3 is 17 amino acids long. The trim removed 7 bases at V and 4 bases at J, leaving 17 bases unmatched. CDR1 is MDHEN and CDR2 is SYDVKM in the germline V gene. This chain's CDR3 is CASTPTGQAIGSTEAFF. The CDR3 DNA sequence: TGTGCCAGCACCCCCACGGGACAGGCAATAGGTAGCACTGAAGCTTTCTTT.

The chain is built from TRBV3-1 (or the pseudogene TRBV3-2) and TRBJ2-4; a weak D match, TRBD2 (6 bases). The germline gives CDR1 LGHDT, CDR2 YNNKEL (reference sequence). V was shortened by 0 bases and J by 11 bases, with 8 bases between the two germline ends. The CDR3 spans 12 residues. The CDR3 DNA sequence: TGTGCCAGCAGCCAAGAGTGGGGGGTTCAGTACTTC. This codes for CASSQEWGVQYF.

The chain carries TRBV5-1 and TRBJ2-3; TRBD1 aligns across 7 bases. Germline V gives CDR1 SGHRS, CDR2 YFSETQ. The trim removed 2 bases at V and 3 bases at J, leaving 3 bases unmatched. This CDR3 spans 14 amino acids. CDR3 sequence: CASSLDRATDTQYF. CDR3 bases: TGCGCCAGCAGCTTAGACAGGGCGACAGATACGCAGTATTTT.

The CDR3 loop reads CASSSDLQREQFF. In nucleotides, the CDR3 is TGCGCCAGCAGCTCAGATCTCCAGCGCGAGCAGTTCTTC. The chain uses TRBV4-3 and TRBJ2-1; D unresolved. The CDR3 contains 13 residues. The V end lost 5 bases, the J end lost 10 bases, and 15 bases lay between the germline ends. Germline V gene sequence: CDR1 LGHNA, CDR2 YSLEER.

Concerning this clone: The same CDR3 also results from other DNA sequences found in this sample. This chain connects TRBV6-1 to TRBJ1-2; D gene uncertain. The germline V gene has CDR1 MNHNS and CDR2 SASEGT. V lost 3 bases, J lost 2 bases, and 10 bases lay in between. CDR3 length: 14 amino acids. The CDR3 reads CASSEWSGNYGYTF. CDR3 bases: TGTGCCAGCAGTGAGTGGTCGGGGAACTATGGCTACACCTTC.

CDR3 amino acids: CAISGGTSGHEQYF. DNA of the CDR3: TGTGCCATCAGTGGGGGGACTAGCGGGCACGAGCAGTACTTC. The chain combines TRBV10-3 with TRBJ2-7; 12 bases are shared with TRBD2. The CDR3 runs to 14 residues. The V segment lost 4 bases and the J segment 5 bases; nucleotides outside the gene matches: 3. Germline V gene data show CDR1 as ENHRY and CDR2 as SYGVKD.

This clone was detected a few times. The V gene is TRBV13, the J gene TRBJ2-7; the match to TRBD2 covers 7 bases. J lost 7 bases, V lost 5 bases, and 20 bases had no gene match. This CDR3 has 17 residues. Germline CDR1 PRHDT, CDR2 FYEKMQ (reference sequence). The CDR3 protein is CASSTTFFGGRAGEQYF. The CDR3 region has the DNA TGTGCCAGCAGCACCACGTTCTTCGGAGGGAGGGCGGGTGAGCAGTACTTC.